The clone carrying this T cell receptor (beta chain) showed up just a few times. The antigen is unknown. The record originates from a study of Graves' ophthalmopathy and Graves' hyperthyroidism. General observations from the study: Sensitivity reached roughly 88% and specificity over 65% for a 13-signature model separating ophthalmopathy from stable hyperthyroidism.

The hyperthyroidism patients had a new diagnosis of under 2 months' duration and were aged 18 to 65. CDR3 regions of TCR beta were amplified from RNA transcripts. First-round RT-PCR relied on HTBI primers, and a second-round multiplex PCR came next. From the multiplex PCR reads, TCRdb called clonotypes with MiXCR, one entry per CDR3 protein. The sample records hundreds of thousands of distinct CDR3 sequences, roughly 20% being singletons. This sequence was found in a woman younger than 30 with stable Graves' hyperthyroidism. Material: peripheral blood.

DNA of the CDR3: TGCGCCAGCAGCCAAGACCCCCTTTTTGCGGGGCTACTCTACGAGCAGTACTTC. It specifies CASSQDPLFAGLLYEQYF. V is TRBV4-1 and J is TRBJ2-7; a possible D gene is TRBD2 (6 bases). Trimming removed 0 bases from V and 3 bases from J, with 21 bases in between. Germline assignment: CDR1 MGHRA and CDR2 YSYEKL. The length of the CDR3 is 18 residues.